This passage covers 5 T cell receptor beta chains from one sample sequenced in a study of early T cells in non-severe SARS-CoV-2 infection. TCRdb reprocessed the 5' RACE reads via MiXCR and lists one record per CDR3 protein. Among 81,000 or so distinct CDR3 sequences listed, 10% to 15% were seen once. The sequencing sample was made of whole blood. The receptors shown here come from an adult who was a healthcare worker with PCR-confirmed SARS-CoV-2 infection or an uninfected control (not recorded which).

This clonotype appeared a few times. The chain couples TRBV18 to TRBJ1-5; D is uncertain. Per germline, CDR1 KGHSH and CDR2 LQKENI. The CDR3 consists of 13 residues. Trimming stripped 3 bases from V and 4 bases from J, with 7 bases between. CDR3 sequence: CASSPEQNQPQHF. CDR3 DNA: TGTGCCAGCTCACCGGAACAGAATCAGCCCCAGCATTTT.

This clonotype was counted at least ten times. The chain links TRBV5-1 to TRBJ2-7; the D gene is possibly TRBD1 (6 bases). CDR3 length: 15 amino acids. V was pared by 0 bases and J by 4 bases, with 14 bases between. Germline-derived CDR1 and CDR2 are SGHRS and YFSETQ. The DNA of the CDR3 is TGCGCCAGCAGCTTGGCCTTCGGCAGGGGATACGAGCAGTACTTC. It is translated as CASSLAFGRGYEQYF.

The chain couples TRBV7-2 to TRBJ2-7; 12 bases map to TRBD2. J was trimmed by 7 bases and V by 5 bases; bases with no gene match: 15. In germline, CDR1 is SGHTA, CDR2 FQGNSA. The CDR3 covers 17 residues. CDR3 sequence: CASSLGIRLAGAWEQYF. The CDR3 DNA follows: TGTGCCAGCAGCCTCGGAATCCGACTAGCGGGAGCCTGGGAGCAGTACTTC.

This clonotype was observed a few times. V and J are TRBV7-2 and TRBJ2-1; D possibly corresponds to TRBD1 (6 bases). Looked up from germline, CDR1 is SGHTA and CDR2 is FQGNSA. V gave up 5 bases and J gave up 0 bases, with 14 bases separating them. CDR3 length: 16 residues. This CDR3 reads CASSTTGSPSYNEQFF. CDR3 coding DNA: TGTGCCAGCAGCACCACAGGGTCCCCCTCCTACAATGAGCAGTTCTTC.

The chain is built from TRBV7-6 and TRBJ2-5, with TRBD2 matching 7 bases. Germline V gene data show CDR1 as SGHVS and CDR2 as FNYEAQ. The CDR3 contains 13 residues. Trimming at V came to 5 bases and at J to 14 bases, leaving 14 bases not matched to a gene. CDR3 nucleotides: TGTGCCAGCAGCCCCAGACTAGCCCCACCTCCTTACTTC. It yields the protein CASSPRLAPPPYF. Supplemented by reference TRBV7-6 and TRBJ2-5, the full variable domain reads GAGVSQSPRYKVTKRGQDVALRCDPISGHVSLYWYRQALGQGPEFLTYFNYEAQQDKSGLPNDRFSAERPEGSISTLTIQRTEQRDSAMYRCASSPRLAPPPYFGPGTRLLVL.